This entry features one T cell receptor beta chain sequence. Patients at the Seattle site were enrolled during active infection and followed longitudinally. This entry comes from a study of blood T cell repertoires in COVID-19. Study information: Samples taken during acute and convalescent COVID-19 were collected in the United States, Italy and Spain. The analysed material was cDNA or gDNA that came from T cells, B-cell-depleted T cells, or PBMCs.

Repertoires were generated with immunoSEQ multiplex PCR, while TCRdb's copy carries only in-frame clones and drops some. The data show 100,000 to 150,000 clones, approximately 90% seen once. Sequenced sample: peripheral blood. This receptor was identified in a man in his sixties with COVID-19, enrolled during active disease.

The CDR3 bases are TGTGCCAGCAGCTTAATGGCATCAGAGACCCAGTACTTC. Its translation is CASSLMASETQYF. The V call is TRBV7-9, the J call TRBJ2-5, with D unresolved. Germline CDR1 reads SEHNR; CDR2 reads FQNEAQ (reference sequence). The CDR3 is made up of 13 amino acids. Trimming took off 2 bases at V and 4 bases at J, with 8 bases between the two ends. Variable domain in full (rest from reference TRBV7-9 and TRBJ2-5): DTGVSQNPRHKITKRGQNVTFRCDPISEHNRLYWYRQTLGQGPEFLTYFQNEAQLEKSRLLSDRFSAERPKGSFSTLEIQRTEQGDSAMYLCASSLMASETQYFGPGTRLLVL.